The source of this T cell receptor (beta chain) is a study of cytomegalovirus exposure and HLA in healthy donors. Points from the study as a whole: Because they were indistinguishable, some V segments, including TRBV6-2 and TRBV6-3, were excluded. Later analysis identified a missense DCLRE1C variant that was linked to TCR beta V- and J-gene trimming. An ancestry cluster, one associated with Asian ancestry, reportedly showed fewer N-insertions than the approximately 670-donor mean in a later analysis. Most of the CMV-associated TCR beta chains (in a later analysis) appeared to be HLA-restricted.

The germline V gene has CDR1 LNHDA and CDR2 SQIVND (reference sequence). The CDR3 is 16 amino acids. V shed 3 bases and J shed 0 bases, with 9 bases lying between them. Note on this clone: What it binds is not known.

The primer mix had 60 Vbeta and 13 Jbeta primers. Profiling relied on immunoSEQ multiplex PCR, and the TCRdb table lists in-frame clones only, not all of them. The sample consists of around 100,000 clones, around 76% of them appearing once. The specimen was PBMCs. The chain combines TRBV19 with TRBJ2-6; D is unresolved. The TCR sequence derives from a woman in her sixties in good health and CMV-seropositive. The CDR3 region is CASSMFMSSGANVLTF. The CDR3 DNA is TGTGCCAGTAGTATGTTCATGAGCTCTGGGGCCAACGTCCTGACTTTC.